A selection of T cell receptor beta chains follows, all from one sample in a study of CD8+ T cells in alopecia areata. Sequenced by immunoSEQ multiplex PCR; TCRdb stores in-frame clones only, minus some. The repertoire consists of around 210,000 clones, with roughly three fifths occurring once and the leading ten covering 4.9%. Sequenced: CD8+ T cells sorted from blood. All receptors derive from a human donor in good health. The CDR3 runs from the conserved cysteine through the conserved F or W.

J gene | V gene | CDR3 length | CDR3 protein
TRBJ2-5 | TRBV4-1 | 15 | CASSQGGGGPETQYF
TRBJ1-2 | TRBV29-1 | 12 | CSVEEGTGGYTF
TRBJ1-2 | TRBV4-2 | 14 | CASSHRTGNYGYTF
TRBJ2-5 | TRBV5-6 | 14 | CASSPVGFQETQYF
TRBJ2-7 | TRBV29-1 | 13 | CSVGGGTGYEQYF
TRBJ1-1 | TRBV6-6 | 14 | CASSTTDGNTEAFF
TRBJ2-5 | TRBV7-2 | 15 | CASSLGLAGAGTQYF
TRBJ2-3 | TRBV6-5 | 13 | CASSPGGTDTQYF
TRBJ2-7 | TRBV5-1 | 14 | CASSGSGTTYEQYF
TRBJ1-1 | TRBV5-6 | 12 | CASSLGDTEAFF
TRBJ1-6 | TRBV11-2 | 13 | CASSLGGLSPLHF
TRBJ2-7 | TRBV5-1 | 12 | CASSGDTDEQYF
TRBJ1-2 | TRBV29-1 | 11 | CSVDHSIGYTF
TRBJ2-7 | TRBV21-1 | 15 | CASSDQTGRTYEQYF
TRBJ1-1 | TRBV9 | 14 | CASSASGVGTEAFF
TRBJ2-5 | TRBV27 | 16 | CASSPGERGHAETQYF
TRBJ1-2 | TRBV6-5 | 13 | CASSYGPGAGYTF
TRBJ1-1 | TRBV4-1 | 12 | CASSHRQREAFF
TRBJ2-7 | TRBV5-1 | 14 | CASSVGQGNYEQYF
TRBJ2-3 | TRBV6-1 | 15 | CASTRLAGAVDTQYF
TRBJ2-1 | TRBV30 | 14 | CAWDVQWGLNEQFF
TRBJ2-3 | TRBV2 | 14 | CASRGLGGTDTQYF
TRBJ2-7 | TRBV2 | 12 | CASMRPSYEQYF
TRBJ1-1 | TRBV5-1 | 13 | CASSLTENTEAFF
TRBJ2-3 | TRBV5-1 | 16 | CASSLLADLRTDTQYF
TRBJ1-1 | TRBV27 | 14 | CASAQQGMNTEAFF
TRBJ2-2 | TRBV29-1 | 12 | CSATGRTGELFF
TRBJ2-1 | TRBV11-1 | 13 | CASSLGGPNEQFF
TRBJ2-5 | TRBV19 | 12 | CASTLDGETQYF
TRBJ1-1 | TRBV7-9 | 12 | CASSLGVFEAFF
TRBJ1-2 | TRBV29-1 | 13 | CSVRDSSYYGYTF
TRBJ1-2 | TRBV29-1 | 12 | CSVEDSAYGYTF
TRBJ2-1 | TRBV30 | 16 | CAWVGVLKHSYNEQFF
TRBJ2-2 | TRBV9 | 15 | CASSVGQGQTGELFF
TRBJ1-5 | TRBV9 | 14 | CASSAGTGGLTQHF
TRBJ2-5 | TRBV7-9 | 13 | CASSYGQVETQYF
TRBJ1-1 | TRBV2 | 15 | CASSERGPVDTEAFF
TRBJ1-1 | TRBV9 | 16 | CASSVVLGRWVTEAFF
TRBJ2-7 | TRBV5-1 | 16 | CASSPIRVVLFDEQYF
TRBJ2-1 | TRBV30 | 11 | CACSTGSPSVF
TRBJ2-5 | TRBV6-6 | 16 | CASSYGWDRGSETQYF
TRBJ2-5 | TRBV10-3 | 13 | CAISGEGQETQYF
TRBJ2-5 | TRBV5-6 | 16 | CASSTILSQTEETQYF
TRBJ1-2 | TRBV27 | 13 | CASSLGVGDGYTF
TRBJ1-2 | TRBV29-1 | 15 | CSVEAAASEDYGYTF
TRBJ1-5 | TRBV9 | 15 | CASSTGGNSNQPQHF
TRBJ1-4 | TRBV7-8 | 15 | CASSPSTTTNEKLFF
TRBJ2-7 | TRBV27 | 11 | CASSWTTEQYF
TRBJ1-5 | TRBV19 | 16 | CASSNRGQGENQPQHF
TRBJ2-3 | TRBV10-2 | 16 | CASRGTSGGSTDTQYF
TRBJ1-3 | TRBV13 | 16 | CASSSPRGEGGNTIYF
TRBJ1-1 | TRBV29-1 | 18 | CSVAGGLTGGLRDTEAFF
TRBJ2-5 | TRBV5-4 | 14 | CASSFGLDQETQYF
TRBJ2-7 | TRBV6-5 | 15 | CASSYRLAGDYEQYF
TRBJ2-1 | TRBV4-1 | 14 | CASSQVGENNEQFF
TRBJ1-5 | TRBV27 | 13 | CASSMGGTSPQHF
TRBJ2-1 | TRBV6-1 | 15 | CASSGWTSGGIEQFF
TRBJ1-1 | TRBV6-5 | 13 | CASSLQEDTEAFF
TRBJ2-6 | TRBV10-3 | 13 | CAISELGANVLTF